The 21 T cell receptor beta chains presented below share a single source sample, sequenced in a study of metastatic and nonmetastatic thyroid tumors. All patients reached thyroid surgery having received no treatment beforehand. MiXCR re-clonotyped the PCR reads for TCRdb. The data show 89,000 or so clones, less than 10% seen once. The source material was blood. These receptors were collected from a female donor with papillary thyroid cancer or a benign thyroid nodule (not recorded which). Some clones in this sample may be carry-over from other donors' samples.

About this clone itself: At the DNA level, this CDR3 is encoded by other sequences in the same sample as well. The chain is built from TRBV13 and TRBJ2-3; the D call may be TRBD1 or TRBD2 (6 bases each). Germline V gives CDR1 PRHDT, CDR2 FYEKMQ (reference sequence). CDR3 size: 15 residues. The V end was cut by 3 bases, the J end by 4 bases, with 14 bases between. CDR3 residues: CASSLVEGGSDTQYF. CDR3 DNA sequence: TGTGCCAGCAGCTTGGTTGAGGGGGGCTCAGATACGCAGTATTTT. Full variable domain (remainder filled in from reference TRBV13 and TRBJ2-3): AAGVIQSPRHLIKEKRETATLKCYPIPRHDTVYWYQQGPGQDPQFLISFYEKMQSDKGSIPDRFSAQQFSDYHSELNMSSLELGDSALYFCASSLVEGGSDTQYFGPGTRLTVL.

This clone was recorded many times. CDR3 in amino acids: CASSYDERVYNQPQHF. CDR3 nucleotides: TGTGCCAGCAGTTACGACGAGCGGGTCTACAATCAGCCCCAGCATTTT. The gene calls are TRBV6-2 or TRBV6-3 and TRBJ1-5; D uncertain. Trimming left V 2 bases short and J 3 bases short, with 14 bases between. CDR3 length: 16 residues. The V gene's germline CDR1 is MNHEY and CDR2 SVGEGT.

In its sample, this clone was seen many times. The genes are TRBV28 and TRBJ1-2; D unresolved. The CDR3 has 13 amino acids. Per the germline V gene, CDR1 is MDHEN and CDR2 is SYDVKM. V lost 6 bases, J lost 5 bases, and 13 bases lay in between. The CDR3 nucleotides read TGTGCCAGCAGAATCCCCTCGGAATATGGCTACACCTTC. Amino acids: CASRIPSEYGYTF.

This clone has a count of ten or more. This chain uses TRBV12-3 or TRBV12-4 with TRBJ2-4; 7 bases align to TRBD1. The CDR3 covers 18 residues. The ends lost 5 bases at V and 0 bases at J; junction bases unmatched: 13. CDR3 sequence: CASSPGKRGQLAKNIQYF. The CDR3 nucleotides are TGTGCCAGCAGTCCCGGTAAGAGGGGACAGTTAGCCAAAAACATTCAGTACTTC.

The table lists this clone with many counts. The V gene is TRBV18, the J gene TRBJ2-1; 7 nucleotides agree with TRBD1. Germline V gives CDR1 KGHSH, CDR2 LQKENI. CDR3 length: 15 amino acids. Losses at the gene ends were 3 bases for V and 1 base for J; bases not matched to a gene: 3. CDR3 residues: CASSPNRGSYNEQFF. CDR3 DNA: TGTGCCAGCTCACCGAACAGGGGATCCTACAATGAGCAGTTCTTC.

As regards this clone: Given a much more abundant clone one base away, this may be a read error. Distinct nucleotide sequences in the sample also encode this CDR3. This CDR3 is CASSFQPGGENTEAFF. CDR3 nucleotide sequence: TGCGCCAGCAGCTTCCAGCCGGGGGGCGAGAACACTGAGGCTTTCTTT. The V and J genes are TRBV5-1 and TRBJ1-1; weak D call: TRBD1 (6 bases). There are 16 residues in the CDR3. CDR1 SGHRS and CDR2 YFSETQ come from the germline V gene.

Regarding this clone: A much larger clonotype is one base distant, so this may be a read error. V gene TRBV3-1 combines with J gene TRBJ2-1, with 11 bases lining up with TRBD2. This CDR3 has 15 residues. CDR1 and CDR2 from the germline V gene are LGHDT and YNNKEL (reference sequence). V lost 4 bases, J lost 11 bases, and 10 bases stayed unmatched. CDR3 sequence reads: CASSLGLAGSEQQFF. Here the CDR3 DNA reads TGTGCCAGCAGCCTTGGACTAGCGGGTTCGGAACAGCAGTTCTTC.

This clone has a count of ten or more. The V gene is TRBV28, the J gene TRBJ1-6; the D is unclear. The germline V and J ends were trimmed by 6 bases and 6 bases, with 21 bases remaining between them. The CDR3 is 17 amino acids. Germline CDR1 is MDHEN and CDR2 is SYDVKM. Written as DNA, the CDR3 is TGTGCCAGCAGCCTATTGGATAAGACATTAGGTAATTCACCCCTCCACTTT. Translating gives CASSLLDKTLGNSPLHF.

Comment on this clone: Just one base apart from a much larger clone, this may be a read error. The CDR3 coding sequence is TGTGCCATCAGTTTGGAAGAGACCCAGTACTTC. Its protein is CAISLEETQYF. V usage is TRBV28 and J usage is TRBJ2-5; D gene uncertain. The CDR3 has 11 amino acids. Looked up from germline, CDR1 is MDHEN and CDR2 is SYDVKM.

This clone showed up many times. The chain links TRBV7-3 to TRBJ2-1; 8 bases line up with TRBD2. CDR3 length: 13 amino acids. The V gene's germline CDR1 is SGHTA and CDR2 FQGTGA. V trimming: 5 bases; J trimming: 8 bases; junction bases outside the gene matches: 5. The CDR3 bases are TGTGCCAGCAGCCCAGGCGGGAGGCATGAGCAGTTCTTC. Its translation is CASSPGGRHEQFF.

V is TRBV7-2 and J is TRBJ2-7; 7 nucleotides line up with TRBD2. CDR1 SGHTA and CDR2 FQGNSA come from the germline V gene. Trimming took 2 bases from V and 4 from J; bases not matched to a gene: 5. CDR3 length equals 14 residues. The CDR3 DNA sequence: TGTGCCAGCAGCTTATCGGCAGCGGGGTACGAGCAGTACTTC. It encodes CASSLSAAGYEQYF. The full variable domain, in which reference TRBV7-2 and TRBJ2-7 provide the parts outside the CDR3, is GAGVSQSPSNKVTEKGKDVELRCDPISGHTALYWYRQSLGQGLEFLIYFQGNSAPDKSGLPSDRFSAERTGGSVSTLTIQRTQQEDSAVYLCASSLSAAGYEQYFGPGTRLTVT.

This clone was recorded at least ten times. The V call is TRBV6-1, the J call TRBJ2-2; 8 nucleotides match TRBD2. The germline V gene has CDR1 MNHNS and CDR2 SASEGT. J lost 0 bases, V lost 6 bases, and 6 bases had no gene match. The CDR3 is made up of 16 amino acids. The chain's CDR3 is CASSSAAGANTGELFF. The DNA of the CDR3 is TGTGCCAGCAGCTCCGCAGCGGGGGCGAACACCGGGGAGCTGTTTTTT.

In the case of this clone: Since a much larger clone is just one base distant, this may be a read error. The V gene is TRBV5-6, the J gene TRBJ1-1; D unclear. The germline CDR1 and CDR2 sequences are SGHDT and YYEEEE. There are 11 residues in the CDR3. V lost 1 base and J lost 3, with 1 base in between. CDR3 in DNA: TGTGCCAGCAGCTTGTACACTGAAGCTTTCTTT. It codes for CASSLYTEAFF.

This clone came up a few times. J is TRBJ2-2 and V is TRBV2; D is unclear. Germline V gene data show CDR1 as SNHLY and CDR2 as FYNNEI. The CDR3 contains 12 residues. Between the trimmed V and J ends, which lost 10 bases and 6 bases, there was a span of 12 bases. The CDR3 loop reads CATILAAGELFF. The CDR3 coding sequence is TGTGCCACCATTCTTGCGGCCGGGGAGCTGTTTTTT.

This clone occurred many times. CDR3 in DNA: TGTGCCAGCAGTGACCCTCCGAGCTCCTACAATGAGCAGTTCTTC. Translation gives CASSDPPSSYNEQFF. V gene TRBV2 combines with J gene TRBJ2-1, with D hard to call. This CDR3 comprises 15 residues. The germline gives CDR1 SNHLY, CDR2 FYNNEI. Trimming took off 3 bases at V and 0 bases at J, with 9 bases between the two ends. Combining the CDR3 with reference TRBV2 and TRBJ2-1 gives the whole variable domain EPEVTQTPSHQVTQMGQEVILRCVPISNHLYFYWYRQILGQKVEFLVSFYNNEISEKSEIFDDQFSVERPDGSNFTLKIRSTKLEDSAMYFCASSDPPSSYNEQFFGPGTRLTVL.

In this sample, this clone turned up a few times. Possible read error: a much larger clone is one base away. The chain is built from TRBV2 and TRBJ2-5; D is uncertain. The CDR3 is 10 amino acids. V lost 10 bases and J 5 bases, leaving 8 bases between the germline ends. Germline assignment: CDR1 SNHLY and CDR2 FYNNEI. CDR3 sequence (DNA): TGTGCCATAGGCGAGGAGACCCAGTACTTC. Protein: CAIGEETQYF.

This rearrangement joins TRBV24-1 to TRBJ2-1; D is perhaps TRBD1 or TRBD2 (5 bases each). CDR3 length: 13 amino acids. Trimming removed 9 bases at V and 5 bases at J, with 13 bases between. Germline V gene data show CDR1 as KGHDR and CDR2 as SFDVKD. The CDR3 loop is CATRRDADNEQFF. In nucleotides, the CDR3 is TGTGCCACCCGCCGGGACGCCGACAATGAGCAGTTCTTC.

This clone was seen a few times. The chain couples TRBV11-2 to TRBJ2-7; tentatively, D is TRBD2 (5 bases). The CDR3 is 15 residues long. Between the trimmed V and J ends, which lost 0 bases and 1 base, there was a span of 10 bases. The germline CDR1 and CDR2 sequences are SGHAT and FQNNGV. This chain's CDR3 is CASSLDQTGSYEQYF. DNA for the CDR3: TGTGCCAGCAGCTTAGATCAAACGGGATCCTACGAGCAGTACTTC.

CDR3 in amino acids: CASSLFDRGNTGELFF. The DNA for the CDR3 is TGCGCCAGCAGCTTATTCGACAGGGGAAACACCGGGGAGCTGTTTTTT. This chain joins TRBV5-1 and TRBJ2-2; 8 nucleotides align to TRBD1. Germline V CDR1 and CDR2: SGHRS, YFSETQ. J lost 2 bases, V lost 2 bases, and 5 bases had no gene match. The CDR3 consists of 16 residues.

This clone was detected many times. This sequence joins TRBV19 and TRBJ1-1; D is unresolved. The CDR3 extends over 15 amino acids. Germline V CDR1 and CDR2: LNHDA, SQIVND (reference sequence). Trimming took 5 bases from V and 0 from J, leaving 13 bases between them. The CDR3 region has the DNA TGTGCCAGTAGTCTCAGACCAAACATGAACACTGAAGCTTTCTTT. Encoded protein: CASSLRPNMNTEAFF. The variable domain in full, with the rest retrieved from reference TRBV19 and TRBJ1-1, is DGGITQSPKYLFRKEGQNVTLSCEQNLNHDAMYWYRQDPGQGLRLIYYSQIVNDFQKGDIAEGYSVSREKKESFPLTVTSAQKNPTAFYLCASSLRPNMNTEAFFGQGTRLTVV.

This clone was recorded many times. The V gene is TRBV24-1, the J gene TRBJ1-5; unclear D gene. The CDR3 runs to 12 residues. Trimming cost V 3 bases and J 9 bases, with 8 bases left between them. The germline V gene encodes CDR1 KGHDR and CDR2 SFDVKD. CDR3 protein: CATSDGSRPQHF. CDR3 DNA sequence: TGTGCCACCAGTGATGGATCTCGGCCCCAGCATTTT.